Detailed here is one TCR beta chain. This entry comes from a study of blood T cell repertoires in COVID-19. Study-wide background: The United States, Italy and Spain were the sources of the acute and convalescent COVID-19 samples. T cells, B-cell-depleted T cells, or PBMCs provided the cDNA or gDNA that served as material.

The CDR3 has 17 amino acids. The V gene end was trimmed by 3 bases and the J gene end by 5 bases; junction bases not matched to a gene: 6. Germline V gives CDR1 KGHDR, CDR2 SFDVKD. Per the original methods: By means of reference gene primer amplification, nucleated cell counts were estimated. Generated by immunoSEQ multiplex PCR, the TCRdb table keeps only in-frame clones and is missing some. V, J and clone size were drawn from that table, and D and trimming were deduced from the DNA. The sample includes 150,000 or so clones, approximately 85% of them seen just once. The chain is built from TRBV24-1 and TRBJ2-1; TRBD2 agrees at 13 bases. Sequenced input: peripheral blood. The sequence came from a man aged 55-75 years who had recovered from COVID-19. CDR3 sequence (DNA): TGTGCCACCAGTGATCCGACTAGCGGGGGGTCCCACAATGAGCAGTTCTTC. Translated: CATSDPTSGGSHNEQFF.